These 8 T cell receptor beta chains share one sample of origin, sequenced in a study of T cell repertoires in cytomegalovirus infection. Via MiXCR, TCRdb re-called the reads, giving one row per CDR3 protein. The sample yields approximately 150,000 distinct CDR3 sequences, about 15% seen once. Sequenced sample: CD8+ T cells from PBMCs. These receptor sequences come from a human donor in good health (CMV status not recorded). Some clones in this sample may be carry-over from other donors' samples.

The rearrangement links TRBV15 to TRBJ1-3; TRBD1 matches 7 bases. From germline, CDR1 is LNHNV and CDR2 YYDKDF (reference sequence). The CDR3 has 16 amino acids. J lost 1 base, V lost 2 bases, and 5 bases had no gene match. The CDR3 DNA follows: TGTGCCACCAGCAGACCACGACAGGGTTCTGGAAACACCATATATTTT. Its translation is CATSRPRQGSGNTIYF.

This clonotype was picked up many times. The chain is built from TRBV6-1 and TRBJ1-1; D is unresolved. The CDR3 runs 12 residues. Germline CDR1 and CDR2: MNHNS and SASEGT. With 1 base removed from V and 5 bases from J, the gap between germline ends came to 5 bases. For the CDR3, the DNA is TGTGCCAGCAGTGAAGGCGGGACTGAAGCTTTCTTT. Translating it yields CASSEGGTEAFF.

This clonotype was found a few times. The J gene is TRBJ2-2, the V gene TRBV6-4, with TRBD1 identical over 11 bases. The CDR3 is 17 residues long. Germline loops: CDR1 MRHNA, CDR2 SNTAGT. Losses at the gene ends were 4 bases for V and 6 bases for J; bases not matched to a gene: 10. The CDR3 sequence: CASSARTGGGLAGELFF. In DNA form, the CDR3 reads TGTGCCAGCAGTGCCCGGACAGGGGGCGGATTGGCCGGGGAGCTGTTTTTT.

The CDR3 loop is CASSLGASGSEDTQYF. The CDR3 coding sequence is TGTGCCAGCAGTTTAGGAGCTAGCGGGAGCGAAGATACGCAGTATTTT. This chain joins TRBV28 and TRBJ2-3; 10 nucleotides line up with TRBD2. The junction had 7 bases not matched to a gene; V was cut back by 2 bases and J by 5 bases. Looked up from germline, CDR1 is MDHEN and CDR2 is SYDVKM. The CDR3 loop spans 16 amino acids.

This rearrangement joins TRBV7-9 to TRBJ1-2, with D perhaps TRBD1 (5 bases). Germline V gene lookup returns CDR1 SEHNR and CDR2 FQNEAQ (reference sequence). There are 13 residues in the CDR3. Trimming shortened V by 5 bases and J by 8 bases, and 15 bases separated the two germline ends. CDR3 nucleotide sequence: TGTGCCAGCAGCCCAACAGGTTTGGGAGGCTACACCTTC. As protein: CASSPTGLGGYTF.

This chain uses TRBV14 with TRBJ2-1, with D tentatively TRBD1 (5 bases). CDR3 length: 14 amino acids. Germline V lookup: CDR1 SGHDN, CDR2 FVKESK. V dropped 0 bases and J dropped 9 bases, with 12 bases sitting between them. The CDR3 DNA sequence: TGTGCCAGCAGCCAAGATCAGGGTAGTGTTGAGCAGTTCTTC. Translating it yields CASSQDQGSVEQFF.

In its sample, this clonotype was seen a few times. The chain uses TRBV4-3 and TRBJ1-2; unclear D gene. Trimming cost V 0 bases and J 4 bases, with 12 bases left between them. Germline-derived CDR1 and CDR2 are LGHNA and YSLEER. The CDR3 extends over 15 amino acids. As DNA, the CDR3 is TGCGCCAGCAGCCAAGAGTTTTCGGGTCTCTATGGCTACACCTTC. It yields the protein CASSQEFSGLYGYTF.

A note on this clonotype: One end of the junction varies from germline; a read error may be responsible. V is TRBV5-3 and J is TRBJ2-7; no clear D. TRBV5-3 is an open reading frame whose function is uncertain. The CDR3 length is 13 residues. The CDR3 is CASSLVTGHEQYF. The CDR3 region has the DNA TGTGCCAGCAGCTTGGTTACGGGCCACGAGCAGTACTTC.